Below, 16 T cell receptor beta chains from the same sample are listed, as sequenced in a study of cytomegalovirus exposure and HLA in healthy donors. The PCR contained 60 Vbeta and 13 Jbeta primers. The table came from immunoSEQ multiplex PCR; TCRdb's copy has only in-frame clones and leaves some out. The sample yields over 100,000 clones, approximately 82% seen once. The sequencing input was PBMCs. Receptor source: a female donor in good health and CMV-seronegative.

The rearrangement links TRBV30 to TRBJ2-6; no firm D call. Germline V lookup: CDR1 GTSNPN, CDR2 SVGIG (reference sequence). CDR3 length equals 13 residues. V dropped 2 bases and J dropped 2 bases, with 4 bases sitting between them. CDR3 nucleotide sequence: TGTGCCTGGAGTACTGCTGGGGCCAACGTCCTGACTTTC. Protein sequence: CAWSTAGANVLTF.

Here the CDR3 reads CASRKNRGAGNTIYF. The CDR3 region has the DNA TGTGCCAGCAGGAAGAACAGGGGCGCAGGAAACACCATATATTTT. The genes are TRBV5-8 and TRBJ1-3; the match to TRBD1 covers 7 bases. CDR1 and CDR2 (germline): SGHTS, YDEGEE. There are 15 residues in the CDR3. The ends lost 5 bases at V and 4 bases at J; junction bases unmatched: 9.

The J gene is TRBJ2-3, the V gene TRBV11-3; 12 bases agree with TRBD2. Germline lookup yields CDR1 SGHNT and CDR2 YENEEA. V dropped 1 base and J dropped 5; count of bases not matched to a gene: 4. CDR3 length: 16 residues. This CDR3 is CASSLGLAGEGDTQYF. CDR3 DNA sequence: TGTGCCAGCAGCTTAGGACTAGCGGGAGAGGGAGATACGCAGTATTTT.

The chain links TRBV28 to TRBJ1-5; tentatively, D is TRBD1 (5 bases). V lost 5 bases and J 0 bases, leaving 8 bases between the germline ends. CDR1 MDHEN and CDR2 SYDVKM come from the germline V gene. This CDR3 comprises 14 residues. The CDR3 region has the DNA TGTGCCAGCAGTGGGGCCTATAGCAATCAGCCCCAGCATTTT. Translating it yields CASSGAYSNQPQHF.

The V call is TRBV5-1, the J call TRBJ1-3, with 7 bases identical to TRBD1. Germline loops: CDR1 SGHRS, CDR2 YFSETQ. The CDR3 is 16 amino acids. Unmatched junction bases numbered 14, after V lost 7 bases and J lost 4 bases. DNA for the CDR3: TGCGCCAGCGACAGGGTCCGCAGGCGGATGGGAAACACCATATATTTT. It is translated as CASDRVRRRMGNTIYF.

In DNA form, the CDR3 reads TGTGCCATCAGTGACCGGGACAGGGATTTTCGGGCGCAGTTCTTC. Translated: CAISDRDRDFRAQFF. The chain joins TRBV10-3 to TRBJ2-1; 9 bases are shared with TRBD1. Trimming took 3 bases from V and 12 from J; bases not matched to a gene: 12. The CDR3 extends over 15 amino acids. The germline gives CDR1 ENHRY, CDR2 SYGVKD.

The DNA for the CDR3 is TGTGCCAGCAGCTCAGCCGGCACAGGGGGTAACTATGGCTACACCTTC. Translated, it gives CASSSAGTGGNYGYTF. The gene calls are TRBV5-4 and TRBJ1-2; 8 bases fit TRBD1. In germline, CDR1 is SGHNT, CDR2 YYREEE (reference sequence). The CDR3 is 16 residues long. V dropped 3 bases and J dropped 1; count of bases not matched to a gene: 8.

The J gene is TRBJ2-7, the V gene TRBV7-9, with 9 bases aligning to TRBD1. This CDR3 contains 14 residues. Germline values: CDR1 SEHNR, CDR2 FQNEAQ (reference sequence). V lost 5 bases, J lost 2 bases, and 4 bases stayed unmatched. Here the CDR3 DNA reads TGTGCCAGCAGCCGGACAGGGGTTACCTACGAGCAGTACTTC. Its translation is CASSRTGVTYEQYF.

This clone appeared a few times. The sample holds other DNA sequences that translate to the same CDR3. This chain uses TRBV2 with TRBJ1-5, with TRBD1 identical over 8 bases. Germline-derived CDR1 and CDR2 are SNHLY and FYNNEI. The CDR3 length is 13 residues. J gave up 6 bases and V 6 bases, and 4 bases lay outside the gene matches. The DNA for the CDR3 is TGTGCCAGCAGCCCAGGGGGCGGTCAGCCCCAGCATTTT. It translates to CASSPGGGQPQHF.

The rearrangement links TRBV6-1 to TRBJ2-1; 13 nucleotides align to TRBD2. Per the germline V gene, CDR1 is MNHNS and CDR2 is SASEGT. V lost 6 bases and J lost 7; bases outside the gene matches: 3. The length of the CDR3 is 14 residues. The CDR3: CASRGLAGANEQFF. CDR3 in DNA: TGTGCCAGCAGAGGACTAGCGGGGGCTAATGAGCAGTTCTTC.

This rearrangement joins TRBV7-9 to TRBJ2-1, with 11 bases that match TRBD1. The CDR3 is made up of 15 amino acids. CDR1 is SEHNR, CDR2 FQNEAQ, per germline (reference sequence). Unmatched junction bases numbered 7, after V lost 4 bases and J lost 8 bases. CDR3 loop: CASSWGDRGWDEQFF. The CDR3 DNA is TGTGCCAGCAGCTGGGGGGACAGGGGGTGGGATGAGCAGTTCTTC.

This clone was detected once. The gene calls are TRBV27 and TRBJ1-5; 7 bases fit TRBD1. The junction had 12 bases not matched to a gene; V was cut back by 5 bases and J by 2 bases. Per the germline V gene, CDR1 is MNHEY and CDR2 is SMNVEV (reference sequence). The CDR3 contains 17 residues. The CDR3 region has the DNA TGTGCCAGCAGTCCGTTTCCCCCCGGACAGGGCAATCAGCCCCAGCATTTT. Protein product: CASSPFPPGQGNQPQHF.

This clone has just a few counts. The rearrangement uses TRBV10-3 and TRBJ1-2; 7 bases line up with TRBD1. The CDR3 length is 13 residues. V was clipped by 3 bases and J by 2 bases; unmatched bases: 0. Germline CDR1 ENHRY, CDR2 SYGVKD. The CDR3 loop is CAISEQGNYGYTF. The DNA for the CDR3 is TGTGCCATCAGTGAACAGGGGAACTATGGCTACACCTTC.

In this sample, this clone turned up once. A read error may produce the germline difference seen at one junction end. V and J are TRBV5-8 and TRBJ1-1; D is undetermined. The CDR3 sequence is 14 residues long. CDR1 and CDR2 from the germline V gene are SGHTS and YDEGEE. The CDR3 nucleotides read TGTGCCAGCAGCTTGAATCGCCTCGAGACTGAAGCTTCCTTT. This encodes CASSLNRLETEASF.

This chain uses TRBV7-9 with TRBJ2-7; 7 nucleotides align to TRBD2. V was clipped by 8 bases and J by 6 bases; unmatched bases: 10. The CDR3 is 13 residues long. Germline loops: CDR1 SEHNR, CDR2 FQNEAQ (reference sequence). The CDR3 spells CASSGGRGGEQYF. The CDR3 DNA follows: TGTGCCAGCTCGGGCGGGAGAGGTGGCGAGCAGTACTTC.

The chain employs TRBV5-6 and TRBJ2-5; 9 bases fit TRBD1. J gave up 2 bases and V 5 bases, and 7 bases lay outside the gene matches. Germline-derived CDR1 and CDR2 are SGHDT and YYEEEE. The CDR3 consists of 15 residues. CDR3 in amino acids: CASSRDRVRQETQYF. The DNA for the CDR3 is TGTGCCAGCAGTCGGGACAGGGTTCGACAAGAGACCCAGTACTTC. The full variable domain, completed using reference TRBV5-6 and TRBJ2-5, is DAGVTQSPTHLIKTRGQQVTLRCSPKSGHDTVSWYQQALGQGPQFIFQYYEEEERQRGNFPDRFSGHQFPNYSSELNVNALLLGDSALYLCASSRDRVRQETQYFGPGTRLLVL.